The rows below give T cell receptor beta chains drawn from one sample of a study of beta chain features in type 1 diabetes. Sequenced by immunoSEQ multiplex PCR; TCRdb stores in-frame clones only, minus some. The sample includes over 500,000 clones, about a sixth of them seen just once. Sequenced input: naive CD4+ T cells from blood. The receptors were sampled from a man aged 18-30 years in good health. The CDR3 runs from the conserved cysteine through the conserved F or W. Clone size is shown for a subset of rows, as once, few, many or a class of expanded clone.

clone_size v_call cdr3_aa
NA TRBV5-1 CASTDGLIRTDTQYF
few TRBV5-1 CASSLADGLAEPLETQYF
few TRBV7-9 CASSLSSSLEQYF
NA TRBV29-1 CSVEDRGRMSSYNEQFF
NA TRBV5-1 CASSLNRGVAYEQYF
few TRBV15 CATSRLAGIYEQYF
few TRBV19 CASSIGPIRGKVGNQPQHF
few TRBV12-5 CASGLVRGGASYGYTF
few TRBV2 CASSGASGGNYEQYF
few TRBV4-3 CASSPLDRSSGNTIYF
few TRBV14 CANSGTSGSGSYEQYF
few TRBV5-4 CASSPKYSGGANTGELFF
few TRBV15 CATSRGSGVIDTQYF
NA TRBV7-2 CASSLIVSSTTEAFF
NA TRBV14 CASSQTLQGVQYF
NA TRBV4-1 CASSHPPKGETEAFF
few TRBV30 CAWSAGTGGCSGNTIYF
NA TRBV7-3 CASTSWYTGELFF
NA TRBV7-3 CASSLKGSTEAFF
NA TRBV4-1 CASSQPGTGVGYTF
NA TRBV7-2 CASSFAGFAYEQYF
few TRBV29-1 CSVEVGSTEAFF
NA TRBV9 CASSPGQGPNQPQHF
once TRBV5-1 CASSQSYEQYF
NA TRBV7-7 CASSLEGGRQETQYF
NA TRBV5-4 CASASGGHNEQFF
NA TRBV2 CASSEGQRGLGETQYF
NA TRBV5-6 CSSESYEQYF
many TRBV9 CASTRALSNTGELFF
NA TRBV10-3 CAISESTEYGYTF
NA TRBV11-2 CASSLDAYMEQYF
few TRBV7-9 CASSLHTNTYEQYF